Sequencing of this T cell receptor beta chain was carried out in a study of blood T cell repertoires in COVID-19. On the study more broadly: The study drew acute and convalescent COVID-19 samples from the United States, Italy and Spain. From T cells, B-cell-depleted T cells, or PBMCs came the material, which was cDNA or gDNA.

Patients at the Seattle site were enrolled during active infection and followed longitudinally. V gave up 4 bases and J gave up 1 base, with 11 bases separating them. Looked up from germline, CDR1 is MNHEY and CDR2 is SVGAGI. CDR3 length equals 14 residues. Authors' methods: The assay estimated nucleated cells by amplifying reference gene primers. Data came from immunoSEQ multiplex PCR; TCRdb stores just in-frame clones and leaves some out. V and J calls and clone size are those listed in that table; D and trimming were worked out from the DNA. This table holds about 350,000 clones, approximately 89% found once.

The chain combines TRBV6-5 with TRBJ2-7; tentative D call: TRBD2 (5 bases). The sequenced material came from peripheral blood. The receptor was isolated from a woman aged 60 to 75 with COVID-19, enrolled during active disease. CDR3 residues: CASSSGLMSYEQYF. The CDR3 nucleotides are TGTGCCAGCAGTTCAGGACTTATGTCCTACGAGCAGTACTTC.